This record concerns one T cell receptor beta chain sequence. Its antigen is still unknown. The data stem from a study of cytomegalovirus exposure and HLA in healthy donors. Sequencing used immunoSEQ multiplex PCR; TCRdb keeps in-frame clones, though not all of them. The sample contains tens of thousands of clones, approximately 96% of which appear only once. Findings and caveats of the study: While the bulk of TCR sequences proved rare, some public TCRs turned up in many donors. Altogether, about 160 TCR beta chains were recorded as cytomegalovirus-associated. It was reportedly the case that the classifier diagnosed cytomegalovirus status with high specificity and sensitivity.

The V and J ends lost 4 bases and 2 bases, in that order; junction bases with no gene match: 9. Looked up from germline, CDR1 is SGHNT and CDR2 is YYREEE (reference sequence). The CDR3 runs to 16 residues. It was the roughly 130-subject validation cohort, separate from the approximately 700-subject first cohort, to which the donors belonged. Input material: PBMCs. The receptor's source is a man between 18 and 29 years old in good health and CMV-seropositive. The chain employs TRBV5-4 and TRBJ2-7; 10 nucleotides match TRBD2. CDR3 sequence (DNA): TGTGCCAGCAGCCCTATGAGCGGGGGGGTTACCTACGAGCAGTACTTC. Protein sequence: CASSPMSGGVTYEQYF.